Each of the 27 T cell receptor beta chains below was sequenced from the same sample in a study of blood T cells in healthy people across ages (dated by TCRdb to between 2015 and 2016). Libraries came from 5' RACE. The sequencing machine was an Illumina HiSeq 2500. A second PCR of roughly 6 to 12 cycles was performed with a sample-barcoded 5' primer and a J-beta primer mix. The raw public data were reprocessed by TCRdb itself: fastp quality trimming at Q25, MiXCR clonotype calling, in-frame beta chains only. Each CDR3 protein gets just one entry, which takes the most common genes and DNA from the rows behind it. The sample table records over a million distinct CDR3 sequences; almost 25% of these occur just once. 0.65% to 0.95% of the sample goes to the ten largest clones. The data also belong to a second study, concerning T cells of mothers and their children.

The sequencing input was blood. The receptor source for this set is a girl aged 2 to 9 in good health.

The chain carries TRBV6-5 and TRBJ2-1; D is undetermined. Germline assignment: CDR1 MNHEY and CDR2 SVGAGI. Trimming took off 2 bases at V and 0 bases at J, with 8 bases between the two ends. The CDR3 is 15 amino acids. The CDR3 DNA reads TGTGCCAGCAGTTACGAGTCCAGCTCCTACAATGAGCAGTTCTTC. Translated, it gives CASSYESSSYNEQFF.

On this clonotype itself: Compared with germline, one end of the junction differs, possibly owing to a read error. The rearrangement uses TRBV5-5 and TRBJ2-1; TRBD2 is a possible D gene (6 bases). The CDR3 is 15 amino acids. Germline loops: CDR1 SGHKS, CDR2 YYEKEE (reference sequence). Written as DNA, the CDR3 is TGTGCCAACAGCGGGCAGGGATTTTCAAACAATGAGCAGTTCTTC. Translation gives CANSGQGFSNNEQFF.

This clonotype was seen more than once but under ten times. At one end the junction does not follow the germline gene, possibly because of a read error. The gene calls are TRBV6-6 and TRBJ2-7; no reliable D call. The CDR3 has 13 residues. Germline loops: CDR1 MNHNY, CDR2 SVGAGI (reference sequence). The CDR3 DNA reads TGTGCCAGCAGTTACCATCAGACAAACGATCAGTACTTC. Translated, it gives CASSYHQTNDQYF.

The chain's CDR3 is CASSLVKQGGTEAFF. Here the CDR3 DNA reads TGTGCCAGCAGCTTAGTTAAACAGGGTGGCACTGAAGCTTTCTTT. The genes are TRBV7-9 and TRBJ1-1; the D gene is possibly TRBD1 (6 bases). V dropped 1 base and J dropped 4 bases, with 13 bases sitting between them. CDR1 and CDR2 (germline): SEHNR, FQNEAQ (reference sequence). The CDR3 has 15 amino acids.

This clonotype was seen a few times. The chain is built from TRBV20-1 and TRBJ1-1; D might be TRBD1 (5 bases). The length of the CDR3 is 17 residues. Germline V gene sequence: CDR1 DFQATT, CDR2 SNEGSKA (reference sequence). The ends were cut back, 2 bases at V and 4 bases at J, with 23 bases in the middle. CDR3 sequence (DNA): TGCAGTGCTAGATCGGGGGAGTCCTCCGTCCTATTCACTGAAGCTTTCTTT. This sequence encodes CSARSGESSVLFTEAFF.

The V and J genes are TRBV28 and TRBJ2-1, with 9 nucleotides matching TRBD2. The V gene's germline CDR1 is MDHEN and CDR2 SYDVKM. The CDR3 covers 16 residues. Germline trimming cut 6 bases from V and 4 bases from J; bases unmatched to any gene: 10. The CDR3 DNA is TGTGCCAGCAGCCCTCATAGCGGGAGAGGTTACAATGAGCAGTTCTTC. Residues: CASSPHSGRGYNEQFF.

This chain joins TRBV9 and TRBJ2-1; D ambiguous. Trimming pared 4 bases from V and 2 bases from J, leaving 13 bases between. The CDR3 has 15 amino acids. Germline V gives CDR1 SGDLS, CDR2 YYNGEE. CDR3 in DNA: TGTGCCAGCAGCAGAGACGGTGGGGCCTACAATGAGCAGTTCTTC. It specifies CASSRDGGAYNEQFF.

Worth noting for this clonotype: A read error may account for a junction end that differs from germline. The chain has TRBV20-1 and TRBJ2-3, with D possibly being TRBD1 (5 bases). This CDR3 is built from 14 residues. The germline CDR1 and CDR2 sequences are DFQATT and SNEGSKA (reference sequence). The DNA of the CDR3 is TGCAGTGCAAGGACACAAGTATCCACAGGTACGCAGTATTTT. Encoded protein: CSARTQVSTGTQYF.

This rearrangement joins TRBV24-1 to TRBJ2-1; 8 bases are shared with TRBD1. Germline V gene lookup returns CDR1 KGHDR and CDR2 SFDVKD. The CDR3 covers 17 residues. Losses at the gene ends were 3 bases for V and 8 bases for J; bases not matched to a gene: 14. CDR3 loop: CATSDPPGSGRGHEQFF. CDR3 nucleotides: TGTGCCACCAGTGATCCACCCGGGAGCGGCAGGGGGCATGAGCAGTTCTTC.

This clonotype has only a few counts. The chain couples TRBV6-1 to TRBJ2-2; TRBD2 matches at 9 bases. The germline CDR1 and CDR2 sequences are MNHNS and SASEGT. Unmatched junction bases numbered 12, after V lost 10 bases and J lost 6 bases. The CDR3 is made up of 15 amino acids. CDR3 DNA: TGTGCCACCCGCAGGCCGGCGGGAGGGCCCGGGGAGCTGTTTTTT. Translated: CATRRPAGGPGELFF.

This clonotype was counted only a few times. The chain has TRBV11-2 and TRBJ1-5, with D unclear. The germline gives CDR1 SGHAT, CDR2 FQNNGV. The CDR3 is made up of 15 amino acids. Trimming shortened V by 1 base and J by 3 bases, and 10 bases separated the two germline ends. For the CDR3, the DNA is TGTGCCAGCAGCTTAGGAGACAAGGCCAATCAGCCCCAGCATTTT. Its protein is CASSLGDKANQPQHF.

The sample holds a few counts of this clonotype. The rearrangement links TRBV11-2 to TRBJ2-2; D is ambiguous. CDR1 is SGHAT and CDR2 is FQNNGV in the germline V gene. The CDR3 has 15 residues. The germline V and J ends were trimmed by 1 base and 2 bases, with 8 bases remaining between them. As DNA, the CDR3 is TGTGCCAGCAGCTTAGCACTCCGAAACACCGGGGAGCTGTTTTTT. It is translated as CASSLALRNTGELFF.

This clonotype was observed a few times. Sequence at one end of the junction differs from germline and may be a read error. The chain carries TRBV27 and TRBJ1-6; the D gene is possibly TRBD1 (6 bases). This CDR3 is 15 amino acids long. Germline CDR1 reads MNHEY; CDR2 reads SMNVEV (reference sequence). CDR3 nucleotides: TGTGCCAGCAGCCTGACAGGACAGCCGAATTCACCCCTCTACTTT. Amino acid sequence: CASSLTGQPNSPLYF.

The chain employs TRBV20-1 and TRBJ2-3; 8 positions agree with TRBD2. The trim removed 3 bases at V and 4 bases at J, leaving 9 bases unmatched. The CDR3 extends over 15 amino acids. Germline V gene lookup returns CDR1 DFQATT and CDR2 SNEGSKA (reference sequence). This CDR3 reads CSARRSGGKADTQYF. The DNA of the CDR3 is TGCAGTGCTAGGAGGTCGGGAGGGAAGGCAGATACGCAGTATTTT.

The rearrangement links TRBV12-3 or TRBV12-4 to TRBJ1-3; 7 positions match TRBD1. V shed 6 bases, J shed 2 bases, and the junction held 7 bases outside the gene matches. The CDR3 loop spans 15 amino acids. DNA for the CDR3: TGTGCCAGCAGGCCCGAAACAGGGGCTGGAAACACCATATATTTT. Translation gives CASRPETGAGNTIYF.

This chain uses TRBV20-1 with TRBJ1-1; no definite D call. Between the trimmed V and J ends, which lost 4 bases and 1 base, there was a span of 13 bases. Germline CDR1 DFQATT, CDR2 SNEGSKA (reference sequence). This CDR3 has 14 residues. The CDR3 region has the DNA TGCAGTGCTAAGACCGGGATAAGGAACACTGAAGCTTTCTTT. Amino acids: CSAKTGIRNTEAFF.

The chain uses TRBV6-2 or TRBV6-3 and TRBJ2-5, with a possible D match to TRBD2 (5 bases). The V and J ends lost 8 bases and 5 bases respectively, with 12 bases between them. The CDR3 is 12 residues long. Germline V lookup: CDR1 MNHEY, CDR2 SVGEGT. CDR3 bases: TGTGCCAGCGAGGGCGGGCAGGAGACCCAGTACTTC. Translated, it gives CASEGGQETQYF.

This chain joins TRBV2 and TRBJ2-7, with TRBD2 matching 9 bases. The CDR3 has 16 residues. CDR1 SNHLY and CDR2 FYNNEI come from the germline V gene. The V segment lost 6 bases and the J segment 2 bases; nucleotides outside the gene matches: 11. The CDR3 sequence: CASRGTPGTSPYEQYF. CDR3 DNA: TGTGCCAGCAGGGGGACCCCCGGGACTAGCCCCTACGAGCAGTACTTC.

The chain couples TRBV29-1 to TRBJ2-6; no firm D call. The germline V gene has CDR1 SQVTM and CDR2 ANQGSEA. V was clipped by 3 bases and J by 1 base, with 16 bases between them. The CDR3 is 17 amino acids. This chain's CDR3 is CSVEEWGTDSGANVLTF. For the CDR3, the DNA is TGCAGCGTTGAGGAGTGGGGTACAGATTCTGGGGCCAACGTCCTGACTTTC.

The gene calls are TRBV29-1 and TRBJ2-1; D is ambiguous. CDR3 size: 13 residues. Germline lookup yields CDR1 SQVTM and CDR2 ANQGSEA. V was cut by 4 bases and J by 7 bases, with 14 bases left in between. The CDR3 nucleotides are TGCAGCGTTGCGGAATCCTCGTGGAATGAGCAGTTCTTC. Its protein product is CSVAESSWNEQFF.

The V gene is TRBV20-1, the J gene TRBJ1-2; TRBD1 agrees at 7 bases. Germline V gene sequence: CDR1 DFQATT, CDR2 SNEGSKA (reference sequence). V was clipped by 4 bases and J by 3 bases; unmatched bases: 2. The CDR3 is 12 residues long. CDR3 sequence: CSAITGDYGYTF. CDR3 DNA: TGCAGTGCTATCACAGGGGACTATGGCTACACCTTC.

The CDR3: CASSEQGSGEQYF. CDR3 nucleotides: TGTGCCAGCAGTGAACAGGGTTCTGGAGAGCAGTACTTC. The genes are TRBV6-5 and TRBJ2-7; maybe TRBD1 (6 bases). This CDR3 region has 13 residues. Between the trimmed V and J ends, which lost 5 bases and 7 bases, there was a span of 15 bases. CDR1 is MNHEY and CDR2 is SVGAGI in the germline V gene.

Only a few counts were recorded for this clonotype. The chain has TRBV20-1 and TRBJ2-5, with no clear D. Germline-derived CDR1 and CDR2 are DFQATT and SNEGSKA (reference sequence). The CDR3 has 12 residues. V shed 3 bases and J shed 3 bases, with 8 bases lying between them. Here the CDR3 reads CSARWGEETQYF. CDR3 DNA: TGCAGTGCTAGGTGGGGTGAAGAGACCCAGTACTTC.

This clonotype was observed a few times. The CDR3 region is CASSQVGDAGYEQYF. CDR3 bases: TGTGCCAGCAGTCAAGTTGGGGACGCCGGTTACGAGCAGTACTTC. The chain has TRBV6-5 and TRBJ2-5; D possibly uses TRBD1 or TRBD2 (5 bases each). The tail of the sequence fits TRBJ2-7 better, so the J call may be wrong. Germline V gene lookup returns CDR1 MNHEY and CDR2 SVGAGI. This CDR3 contains 15 residues.

The table lists this clonotype with a few counts. V usage is TRBV5-1 and J usage is TRBJ2-1; D unresolved. The J call may be wrong; the DNA end is better matched by TRBJ2-7. CDR1 SGHRS and CDR2 YFSETQ come from the germline V gene. The CDR3 length is 16 residues. The CDR3: CASSLVGNSLSYEQYF. The CDR3 nucleotides are TGCGCCAGCAGCTTGGTGGGGAATAGCCTCTCCTACGAGCAGTACTTC.

The chain carries TRBV7-9 and TRBJ2-6, with D possibly TRBD2 on 6 matching bases. The CDR3 sequence is 17 residues long. The V end lost 5 bases, the J end lost 0 bases, and 14 bases lay between the germline ends. Germline V gives CDR1 SEHNR, CDR2 FQNEAQ (reference sequence). The CDR3 DNA is TGTGCCAGCAGCCTTCCGCGGGGAAACTCTGGGGCCAACGTCCTGACTTTC. It yields the protein CASSLPRGNSGANVLTF.

V is TRBV5-1 and J is TRBJ2-5; D possibly corresponds to TRBD2 (5 bases). The J call may be mistaken, given a closer DNA end match to TRBJ2-1. Per germline, CDR1 SGHRS and CDR2 YFSETQ. The CDR3 runs to 15 residues. The CDR3: CASSLMSGGRNEQFF. The CDR3 DNA reads TGCGCCAGCAGCCTGATGTCCGGAGGTCGCAATGAGCAGTTCTTC.